This entry describes one T cell receptor beta chain. Its antigen is currently unknown. The same CDR3 is also encoded by other DNA sequences in this sample. The CDR3 has 13 residues. V was shortened by 3 bases and J by 5 bases, with 11 bases between the two germline ends. Germline V CDR1 and CDR2: SGDLS, YYNGEE. Sequenced by immunoSEQ multiplex PCR; TCRdb stores in-frame clones only, minus some. The table lists more than 55,000 clones, around 94% of them singletons. The source of the sample is a study of human versus mouse CDR3 diversity and MHC coevolution. Notes on the study in general: The lowest clonal inequality scores came from most of the three human donors.

The receptor comes from a person aged 55 to 75 in good health. Sequencing was done on a sample of naive CD4+ T cells from blood. Subset specified: CD45RO-negative CD62L-positive naive CD4 T cells. The gene calls are TRBV9 and TRBJ2-5, with a tentative D call TRBD2 (6 bases). CDR3 DNA sequence: TGTGCCAGCAGCGCCCTGGCGGGGGAGACCCAGTACTTC. This encodes CASSALAGETQYF.